The 14 T cell receptor beta chains presented below share a single source sample, sequenced in a study of blood T cells in healthy people across ages. Then a second PCR, running about 6 to 12 cycles, was carried out with a sample-barcoded 5' primer and a J-beta primer mix. TCRdb fed the 5' RACE reads into MiXCR, producing one record per CDR3 protein. The sample lists approximately 1.5 million distinct CDR3 sequences; 35% to 45% were seen once. The sample consisted of blood. The source of these receptors is a young woman in good health.

This clonotype was observed a handful of times. CDR3 in amino acids: CASSLDLGVPYGYTF. CDR3 nucleotide sequence: TGTGCCAGCAGCTTAGATTTAGGGGTCCCTTATGGCTACACCTTC. This rearrangement joins TRBV11-2 to TRBJ1-2; D perhaps matches TRBD1 (5 bases). The CDR3 is 15 residues long. Trimming pared 0 bases from V and 5 bases from J, leaving 13 bases between. Germline CDR1 and CDR2: SGHAT and FQNNGV.

The CDR3 DNA sequence: TGTGCCAGCACCCTGACACCTGTCGAGGGCACCGGGGAGCTGTTTTTT. Its protein product is CASTLTPVEGTGELFF. V and J are TRBV7-8 and TRBJ2-2; a weak D match, TRBD2 (5 bases). Germline V CDR1 and CDR2: SGHVS, FQNEAQ. The ends were cut back, 7 bases at V and 4 bases at J, with 19 bases in the middle. The CDR3 extends over 16 amino acids.

The genes are TRBV19 and TRBJ2-5, with D perhaps matching TRBD2 (5 bases). V was trimmed by 10 bases and J by 7 bases, leaving 16 bases between them. The CDR3 spans 12 residues. Germline CDR1 LNHDA, CDR2 SQIVND (reference sequence). Here the CDR3 DNA reads TGTGCCATCTGCCGGGGTTATGGGACCCAGTACTTC. As protein: CAICRGYGTQYF.

Only a few counts were recorded for this clonotype. V and J are TRBV12-3 or TRBV12-4 and TRBJ1-2; TRBD1 might be the D (5 bases). V was pared by 4 bases and J by 6 bases, with 12 bases between. The CDR3 length is 13 residues. DNA for the CDR3: TGTGCCAGCAGTTCCCGACAGTTCCATGGCTACACCTTC. Protein product: CASSSRQFHGYTF.

This clonotype occurred a few times. This chain uses TRBV27 with TRBJ1-5, with a weak D call TRBD1 (5 bases). Germline CDR1 and CDR2: MNHEY and SMNVEV (reference sequence). CDR3 length: 13 residues. Trimming took off 5 bases at V and 7 bases at J, with 12 bases between the two ends. The CDR3 sequence: CASSPEGLQPQHF. CDR3 in DNA: TGTGCCAGCAGTCCAGAGGGGCTACAGCCCCAGCATTTT.

The chain has TRBV7-9 and TRBJ1-4; no reliable D call. The CDR3 runs 14 residues. In germline, CDR1 is SEHNR, CDR2 FQNEAQ (reference sequence). The V end was cut by 5 bases, the J end by 5 bases, with 12 bases between. The CDR3 nucleotides read TGTGCCAGCAGCCTAGGGCGGGAGAATGAAAAACTGTTTTTT. It yields the protein CASSLGRENEKLFF.

Comments on this clonotype: A much larger clone lies a single base off, so this may be a read error. The V gene is TRBV4-1, the J gene TRBJ2-3; D perhaps matches TRBD2 (6 bases). In germline, CDR1 is MGHRA, CDR2 YSYEKL. The CDR3 sequence is 16 residues long. DNA of the CDR3: TGCGCCAGCAACCAAGAAGGCGGGGTTAGCACAGATACGCAGTATTTT. This translates into CASNQEGGVSTDTQYF.

The rearrangement links TRBV4-3 to TRBJ2-5, with 9 bases fitting TRBD2. Germline V gene sequence: CDR1 LGHNA, CDR2 YSLEER. This CDR3 is 17 amino acids long. The V gene end was trimmed by 1 base and the J gene end by 4 bases; junction bases not matched to a gene: 10. CDR3 protein: CASSQGASGKLGETQYF. Written as DNA, the CDR3 is TGCGCCAGCAGCCAAGGGGCTAGCGGGAAACTTGGAGAGACCCAGTACTTC.

The V gene is TRBV6-2 or TRBV6-3, the J gene TRBJ2-1; D is possibly TRBD2 (5 bases). Germline assignment: CDR1 MNHEY and CDR2 SVGEGT. Trimming took off 5 bases at V and 9 bases at J, with 17 bases between the two ends. This CDR3 is 14 amino acids long. CDR3 DNA: TGTGCCAGCAGTCCCGGGATAGGGCAAAGTGAGCAGTTCTTC. Translating it yields CASSPGIGQSEQFF.

The chain has TRBV12-3 or TRBV12-4 and TRBJ2-1; D gene unclear. Trimming shortened V by 6 bases and J by 4 bases, and 16 bases separated the two germline ends. CDR3 length: 15 residues. CDR3 protein: CASSPRPSAYNEQFF. As DNA, the CDR3 is TGTGCCAGCAGCCCTCGGCCCTCAGCATACAATGAGCAGTTCTTC.

This clonotype was picked up many times. The J gene is TRBJ1-5, the V gene TRBV29-1, with D unclear. Trimming pared 5 bases from V and 0 bases from J, leaving 8 bases between. The CDR3 is 13 amino acids. CDR1 is SQVTM, CDR2 ANQGSEA, per germline. The CDR3 is CSVRDNSNQPQHF. The CDR3 region has the DNA TGCAGCGTTCGAGATAATAGCAATCAGCCCCAGCATTTT.

V and J are TRBV12-3 or TRBV12-4 and TRBJ2-4, with 11 bases matching TRBD1. The last part of the DNA fits TRBJ2-7 better; the J call may be wrong. The CDR3 loop spans 15 amino acids. CDR3 sequence reads: CASGPRTGGFYEQYF. CDR3 nucleotides: TGTGCCAGCGGTCCCAGGACAGGGGGCTTCTACGAGCAGTACTTC.

The rearrangement uses TRBV25-1 and TRBJ1-1; maybe TRBD1 (6 bases). Germline CDR1 reads MGHDK; CDR2 reads SYGVNS. The CDR3 is 14 residues long. V shed 3 bases and J shed 4 bases, with 12 bases lying between them. The CDR3 region has the DNA TGTGCCAGCAGTGATATAGGCAGGGGCACTGAAGCTTTCTTT. This codes for CASSDIGRGTEAFF. Full variable domain (outside the CDR3, taken from reference TRBV25-1 and TRBJ1-1): EADIYQTPRYLVIGTGKKITLECSQTMGHDKMYWYQQDPGMELHLIHYSYGVNSTEKGDLSSESTVSRIRTEHFPLTLESARPSHTSQYLCASSDIGRGTEAFFGQGTRLTVV.

This clonotype was picked up a small number of times. The CDR3 here is CASSLSGGIGYGYTF. The CDR3 nucleotides are TGCGCCAGCAGCCTTTCCGGAGGCATCGGGTATGGCTACACCTTC. The gene calls are TRBV4-3 and TRBJ1-2; D gene uncertain. With 4 bases removed from V and 5 bases from J, the gap between germline ends came to 17 bases. CDR3 length: 15 amino acids. Germline CDR1 is LGHNA and CDR2 is YSLEER.